This passage covers 13 T cell receptor beta chains from one sample sequenced in a study of identical twins. TCRdb re-called the 5' RACE reads through MiXCR, storing one row per CDR3 protein. The sample lists about 720,000 distinct CDR3 sequences; over 8.5% were seen once. These data were also reused for a study on yellow fever vaccine responses in identical twins.

The specimen was PBMCs. The receptors shown here come from a woman aged 18-35 years in good health.

V gene TRBV29-1 combines with J gene TRBJ2-7, with D possibly TRBD2 on 5 matching bases. Trimming pared 5 bases from V and 7 bases from J, leaving 18 bases between. This CDR3 is built from 13 residues. Germline V gene data show CDR1 as SQVTM and CDR2 as ANQGSEA. This CDR3 is CSVIQRGSEEQYF. Here the CDR3 DNA reads TGCAGCGTTATACAAAGAGGGTCTGAAGAGCAGTACTTC.

This clonotype was seen at least ten times. V gene TRBV5-1 combines with J gene TRBJ2-1, with 11 bases lining up with TRBD1. This CDR3 has 16 residues. V lost 4 bases, J lost 6 bases, and 9 bases stayed unmatched. Looked up from germline, CDR1 is SGHRS and CDR2 is YFSETQ. The CDR3 nucleotides read TGCGCCAGCAGCCCAAGGACAGGGGGCGAGAGCAATGAGCAGTTCTTC. Translating it yields CASSPRTGGESNEQFF.

Many counts were recorded for this clonotype. The rearrangement joins TRBV4-3 to TRBJ2-1, with 12 nucleotides matching TRBD2. The CDR3 runs 15 residues. V dropped 2 bases and J dropped 7; count of bases not matched to a gene: 3. Per the germline V gene, CDR1 is LGHNA and CDR2 is YSLEER. The CDR3 sequence is CASSQLAGGLNEQFF. In DNA, the CDR3 is TGCGCCAGCAGCCAACTAGCGGGAGGGTTGAATGAGCAGTTCTTC.

The gene calls are TRBV9 and TRBJ2-4, with D perhaps matching TRBD1 (5 bases). With 4 bases removed from V and 4 bases from J, the gap between germline ends came to 18 bases. This CDR3 has 16 amino acids. Germline CDR1 is SGDLS and CDR2 is YYNGEE. The CDR3 is CASSPLPGKGKNIQYF. CDR3 DNA sequence: TGTGCCAGCAGCCCCCTCCCTGGAAAGGGGAAAAACATTCAGTACTTC. The complete variable domain, with remaining parts taken from reference TRBV9 and TRBJ2-4, reads DSGVTQTPKHLITATGQRVTLRCSPRSGDLSVYWYQQSLDQGLQFLIQYYNGEERAKGNILERFSAQQFPDLHSELNLSSLELGDSALYFCASSPLPGKGKNIQYFGAGTRLSVL.

This clonotype was seen a handful of times. The chain carries TRBV5-8 and TRBJ2-3; D unresolved. The V gene's germline CDR1 is SGHTS and CDR2 YDEGEE. The CDR3 runs 13 residues. V was shortened by 1 base and J by 3 bases, with 6 bases between the two germline ends. The CDR3 DNA reads as TGTGCCAGCAGCTTGCTCGAGACAGATACGCAGTATTTT. Its protein is CASSLLETDTQYF.

There are a few counts of this clonotype. The CDR3 DNA follows: TGTGCCAGCAGCCAAGCCCGGGCCGTGGGGTACGGCCAAGAGACCCAGTACTTC. This codes for CASSQARAVGYGQETQYF. The chain joins TRBV3-1 to TRBJ2-5; D is unclear. V lost 1 base, J lost 1 base, and 19 bases lay in between. CDR1 is LGHDT and CDR2 is YNNKEL in the germline V gene (reference sequence). The CDR3 is made up of 18 amino acids.

The chain couples TRBV10-3 to TRBJ2-2; 11 positions match TRBD1. The CDR3 is 15 residues long. Trimming at V came to 6 bases and at J to 4 bases, leaving 4 bases not matched to a gene. Germline CDR1 and CDR2: ENHRY and SYGVKD. The CDR3 bases are TGTGCCATCAGGAGGGGACAGGGGGGCACCGGGGAGCTGTTTTTT. Its translation is CAIRRGQGGTGELFF.

V is TRBV5-1 and J is TRBJ2-4, with unresolved D. Looked up from germline, CDR1 is SGHRS and CDR2 is YFSETQ. The CDR3 loop spans 16 amino acids. The V end lost 4 bases, the J end lost 0 bases, and 14 bases lay between the germline ends. The CDR3 reads CASSTPLDGAKNIQYF. CDR3 nucleotides: TGCGCCAGCAGCACCCCCCTCGACGGAGCCAAAAACATTCAGTACTTC.

This clonotype was observed many times. The rearrangement links TRBV5-1 to TRBJ2-5, with no clear D. Germline lookup yields CDR1 SGHRS and CDR2 YFSETQ. This CDR3 region has 15 residues. V gave up 0 bases and J gave up 1 base, with 10 bases separating them. The CDR3 DNA reads TGCGCCAGCAGCTTGGCCGCGGCACCCCAAGAGACCCAGTACTTC. Translation gives CASSLAAAPQETQYF.

This clonotype was seen many times. V and J are TRBV20-1 and TRBJ2-7; the match to TRBD1 covers 9 bases. The junction had 6 bases not matched to a gene; V was cut back by 6 bases and J by 3 bases. The CDR3 spans 13 residues. In germline, CDR1 is DFQATT, CDR2 SNEGSKA (reference sequence). The CDR3 here is CSATGQGFYEQYF. CDR3 sequence (DNA): TGCAGTGCCACGGGACAGGGCTTCTACGAGCAGTACTTC.

This clonotype came up many times. CDR3 sequence: CSVGGSNQPQHF. The CDR3 coding sequence is TGCAGCGTTGGGGGTAGCAATCAGCCCCAGCATTTT. V and J are TRBV29-1 and TRBJ1-5; D gene uncertain. The CDR3 has 12 amino acids. V lost 4 bases and J lost 0, with 4 bases in between. From germline, CDR1 is SQVTM and CDR2 ANQGSEA.

This chain links TRBV19 with TRBJ1-1; 8 positions agree with TRBD1. This CDR3 region has 14 residues. The germline V gene has CDR1 LNHDA and CDR2 SQIVND (reference sequence). After removal of 6 bases from V and 5 bases from J, the junction contained 8 bases not matched to a gene. The CDR3 DNA reads as TGTGCCAGTAGGGGCGTCGACAGGGGAACTGAAGCTTTCTTT. Translation: CASRGVDRGTEAFF.

This clonotype was found a few times. The rearrangement joins TRBV4-3 to TRBJ2-1, with unresolved D. The V end lost 1 base, the J end lost 8 bases, and 12 bases lay between the germline ends. CDR3 length: 14 amino acids. The V gene's germline CDR1 is LGHNA and CDR2 YSLEER. CDR3 region: CASSQVVSSDEQFF. DNA for the CDR3: TGCGCCAGCAGCCAAGTAGTCAGCTCGGATGAGCAGTTCTTC.